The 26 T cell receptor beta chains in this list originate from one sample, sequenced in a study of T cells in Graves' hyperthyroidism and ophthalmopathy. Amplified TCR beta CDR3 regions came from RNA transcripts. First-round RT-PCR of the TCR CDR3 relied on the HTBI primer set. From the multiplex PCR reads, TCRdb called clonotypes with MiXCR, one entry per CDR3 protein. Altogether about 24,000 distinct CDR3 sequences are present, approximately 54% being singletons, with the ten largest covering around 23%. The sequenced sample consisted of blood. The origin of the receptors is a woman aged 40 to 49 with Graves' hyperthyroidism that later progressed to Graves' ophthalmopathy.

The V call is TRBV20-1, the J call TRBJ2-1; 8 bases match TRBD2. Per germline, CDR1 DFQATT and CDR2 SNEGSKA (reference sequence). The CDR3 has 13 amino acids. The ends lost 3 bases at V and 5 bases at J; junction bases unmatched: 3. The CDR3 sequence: CSASGRADNEQFF. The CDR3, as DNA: TGCAGTGCTAGCGGGAGGGCCGACAATGAGCAGTTCTTC.

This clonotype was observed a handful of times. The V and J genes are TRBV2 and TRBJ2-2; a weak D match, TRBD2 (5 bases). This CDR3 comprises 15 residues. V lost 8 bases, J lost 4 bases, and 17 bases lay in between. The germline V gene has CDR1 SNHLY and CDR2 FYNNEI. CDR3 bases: TGTGCCAGCCGATGGACTGCCCGAGGCACCGGGGAGCTGTTTTTT. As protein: CASRWTARGTGELFF.

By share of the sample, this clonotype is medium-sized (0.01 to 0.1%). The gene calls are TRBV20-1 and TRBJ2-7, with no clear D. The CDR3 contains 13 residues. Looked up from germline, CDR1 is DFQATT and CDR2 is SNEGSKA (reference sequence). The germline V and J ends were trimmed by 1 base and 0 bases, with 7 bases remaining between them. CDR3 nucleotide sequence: TGCAGTGCTAGAGGTAGGGTCTCCTACGAGCAGTACTTC. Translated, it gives CSARGRVSYEQYF.

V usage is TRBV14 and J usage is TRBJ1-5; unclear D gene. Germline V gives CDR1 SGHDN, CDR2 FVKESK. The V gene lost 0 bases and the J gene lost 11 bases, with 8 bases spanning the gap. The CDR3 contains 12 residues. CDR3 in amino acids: CASSQDRKTQHF. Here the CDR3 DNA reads TGTGCCAGCAGCCAAGATCGGAAGACCCAGCATTTT.

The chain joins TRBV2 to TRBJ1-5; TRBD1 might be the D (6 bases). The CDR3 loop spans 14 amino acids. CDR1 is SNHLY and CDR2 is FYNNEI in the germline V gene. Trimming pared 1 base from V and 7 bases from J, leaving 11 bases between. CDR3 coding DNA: TGTGCCAGCAGTGAAGGGGGGGGCCGACAGCCCCAGCATTTT. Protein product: CASSEGGGRQPQHF. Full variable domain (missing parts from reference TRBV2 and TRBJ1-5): EPEVTQTPSHQVTQMGQEVILRCVPISNHLYFYWYRQILGQKVEFLVSFYNNEISEKSEIFDDQFSVERPDGSNFTLKIRSTKLEDSAMYFCASSEGGGRQPQHFGDGTRLSIL.

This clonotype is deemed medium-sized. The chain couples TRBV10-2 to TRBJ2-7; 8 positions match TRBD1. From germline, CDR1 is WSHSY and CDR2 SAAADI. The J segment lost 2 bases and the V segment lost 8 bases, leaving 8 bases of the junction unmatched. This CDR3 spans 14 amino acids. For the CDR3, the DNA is TGCGCCAGCCGGCTCGGACAGGGACCCTACGAGCAGTACTTC. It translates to CASRLGQGPYEQYF.

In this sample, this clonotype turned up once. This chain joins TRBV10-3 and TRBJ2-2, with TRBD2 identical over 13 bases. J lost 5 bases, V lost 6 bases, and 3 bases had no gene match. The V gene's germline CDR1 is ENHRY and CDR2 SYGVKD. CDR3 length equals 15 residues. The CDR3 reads CAIRGTSGNTGELFF. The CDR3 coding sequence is TGTGCCATCAGAGGGACTAGCGGGAATACCGGGGAGCTGTTTTTT.

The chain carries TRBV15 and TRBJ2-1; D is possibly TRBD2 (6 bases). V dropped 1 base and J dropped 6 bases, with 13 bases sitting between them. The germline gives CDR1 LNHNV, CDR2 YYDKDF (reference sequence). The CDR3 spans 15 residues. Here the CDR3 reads CATSRVAGILNEQFF. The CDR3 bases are TGTGCCACCAGCAGAGTTGCGGGGATACTCAATGAGCAGTTCTTC. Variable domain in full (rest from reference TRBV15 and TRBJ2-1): DAMVIQNPRYQVTQFGKPVTLSCSQTLNHNVMYWYQQKSSQAPKLLFHYYDKDFNNEADTPDNFQSRRPNTSFCFLDIRSPGLGDTAMYLCATSRVAGILNEQFFGPGTRLTVL.

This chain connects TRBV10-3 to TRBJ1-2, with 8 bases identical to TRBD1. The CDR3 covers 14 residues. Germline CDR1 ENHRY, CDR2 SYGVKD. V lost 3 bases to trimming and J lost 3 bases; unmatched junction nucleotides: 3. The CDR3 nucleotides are TGTGCCATCAGTGAATCGACAGGGGACTATGGCTACACCTTC. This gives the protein CAISESTGDYGYTF.

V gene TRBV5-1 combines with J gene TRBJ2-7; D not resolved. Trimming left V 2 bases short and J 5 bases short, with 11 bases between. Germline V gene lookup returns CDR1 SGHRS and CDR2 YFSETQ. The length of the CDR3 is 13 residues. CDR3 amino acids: CASSFDFGDEQYF. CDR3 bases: TGCGCCAGCAGCTTCGATTTTGGGGACGAGCAGTACTTC.

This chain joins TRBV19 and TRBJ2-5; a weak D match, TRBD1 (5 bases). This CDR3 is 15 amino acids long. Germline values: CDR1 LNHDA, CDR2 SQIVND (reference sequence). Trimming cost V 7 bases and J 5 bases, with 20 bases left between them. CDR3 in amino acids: CASTPGQAGRETQYF. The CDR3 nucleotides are TGTGCCAGTACCCCCGGGCAGGCAGGGCGGGAGACCCAGTACTTC.

CDR3 in amino acids: CSPLSGGSYNEQFF. In DNA, the CDR3 is TGCAGCCCCCTTAGCGGGGGCTCCTACAATGAGCAGTTCTTC. This sequence joins TRBV20-1 and TRBJ2-1; 9 positions agree with TRBD2. The CDR3 runs to 14 residues. Germline lookup yields CDR1 DFQATT and CDR2 SNEGSKA (reference sequence).

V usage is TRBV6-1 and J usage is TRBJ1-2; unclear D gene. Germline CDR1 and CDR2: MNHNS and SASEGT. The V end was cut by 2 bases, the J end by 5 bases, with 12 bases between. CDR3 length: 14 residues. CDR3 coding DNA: TGTGCCAGCAGTGAAACTATGAGAGGATATGGCTACACCTTC. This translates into CASSETMRGYGYTF.

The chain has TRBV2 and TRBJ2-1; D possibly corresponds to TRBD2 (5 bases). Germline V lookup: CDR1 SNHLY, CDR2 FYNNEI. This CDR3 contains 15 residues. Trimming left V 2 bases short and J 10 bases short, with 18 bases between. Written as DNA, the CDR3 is TGTGCCAGCAGTGAATGGGAGAACACCGAGGCGGAGCAGTTCTTC. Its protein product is CASSEWENTEAEQFF.

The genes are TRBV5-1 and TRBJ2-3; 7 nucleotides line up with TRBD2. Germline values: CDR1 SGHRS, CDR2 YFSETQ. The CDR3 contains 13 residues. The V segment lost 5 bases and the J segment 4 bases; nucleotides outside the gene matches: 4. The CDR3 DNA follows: TGCGCCAGCAGGCGGGGGACGGCAGATACGCAGTATTTT. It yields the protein CASRRGTADTQYF.

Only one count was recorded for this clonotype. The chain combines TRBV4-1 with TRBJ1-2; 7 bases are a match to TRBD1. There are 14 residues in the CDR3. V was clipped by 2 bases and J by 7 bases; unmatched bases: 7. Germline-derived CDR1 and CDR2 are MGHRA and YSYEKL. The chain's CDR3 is CASSQPRGFSGYTF. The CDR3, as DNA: TGCGCCAGCAGCCAACCCAGGGGGTTTTCTGGCTACACCTTC.

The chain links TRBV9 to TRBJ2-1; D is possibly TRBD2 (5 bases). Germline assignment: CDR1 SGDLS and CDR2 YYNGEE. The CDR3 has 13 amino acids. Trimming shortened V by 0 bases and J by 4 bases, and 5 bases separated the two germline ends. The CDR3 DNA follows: TGTGCCAGCAGCGTAGGGACTTACAATGAGCAGTTCTTC. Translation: CASSVGTYNEQFF.

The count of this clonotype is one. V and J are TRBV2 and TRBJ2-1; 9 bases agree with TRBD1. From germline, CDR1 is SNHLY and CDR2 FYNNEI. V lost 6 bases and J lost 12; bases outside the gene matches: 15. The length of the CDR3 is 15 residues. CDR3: CASRQGQGRRNTQFF. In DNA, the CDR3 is TGTGCCAGCAGGCAGGGACAGGGAAGGAGAAATACGCAGTTCTTC. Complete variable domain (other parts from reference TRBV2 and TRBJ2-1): EPEVTQTPSHQVTQMGQEVILRCVPISNHLYFYWYRQILGQKVEFLVSFYNNEISEKSEIFDDQFSVERPDGSNFTLKIRSTKLEDSAMYFCASRQGQGRRNTQFFGPGTRLTVL.

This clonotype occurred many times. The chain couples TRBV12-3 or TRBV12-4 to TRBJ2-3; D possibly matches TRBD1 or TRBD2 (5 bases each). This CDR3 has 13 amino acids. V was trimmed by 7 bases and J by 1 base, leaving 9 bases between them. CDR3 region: CASNLGRTDTQYF. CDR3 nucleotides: TGTGCCAGCAACCTGGGACGCACAGATACGCAGTATTTT.

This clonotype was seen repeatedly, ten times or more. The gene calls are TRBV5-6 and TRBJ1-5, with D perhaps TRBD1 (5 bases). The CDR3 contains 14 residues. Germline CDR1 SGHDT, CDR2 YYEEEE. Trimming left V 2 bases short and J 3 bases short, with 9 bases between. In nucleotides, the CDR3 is TGTGCCAGCAGCTTACGGGGGAACAATCAGCCCCAGCATTTT. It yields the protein CASSLRGNNQPQHF.

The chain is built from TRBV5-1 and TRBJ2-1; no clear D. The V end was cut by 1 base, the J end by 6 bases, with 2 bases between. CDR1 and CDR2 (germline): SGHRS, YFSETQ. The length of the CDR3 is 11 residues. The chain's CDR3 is CASSLSNEQFF. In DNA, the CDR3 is TGCGCCAGCAGCTTGTCCAATGAGCAGTTCTTC. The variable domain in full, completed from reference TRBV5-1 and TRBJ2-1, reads KAGVTQTPRYLIKTRGQQVTLSCSPISGHRSVSWYQQTPGQGLQFLFEYFSETQRNKGNFPGRFSGRQFSNSRSEMNVSTLELGDSALYLCASSLSNEQFFGPGTRLTVL.

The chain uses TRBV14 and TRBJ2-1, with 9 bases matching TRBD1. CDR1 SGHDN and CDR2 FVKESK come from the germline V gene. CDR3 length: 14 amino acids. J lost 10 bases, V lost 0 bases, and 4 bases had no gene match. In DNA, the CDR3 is TGTGCCAGCAGCCAAGATACAGGGGGCGGGGAGCAGTTCTTC. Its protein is CASSQDTGGGEQFF. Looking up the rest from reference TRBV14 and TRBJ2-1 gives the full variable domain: EAGVTQFPSHSVIEKGQTVTLRCDPISGHDNLYWYRRVMGKEIKFLLHFVKESKQDESGMPNNRFLAERTGGTYSTLKVQPAELEDSGVYFCASSQDTGGGEQFFGPGTRLTVL.

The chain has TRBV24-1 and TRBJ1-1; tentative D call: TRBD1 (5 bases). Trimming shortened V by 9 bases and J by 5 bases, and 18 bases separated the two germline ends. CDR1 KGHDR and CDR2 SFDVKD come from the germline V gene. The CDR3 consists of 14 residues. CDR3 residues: CATAPAGRTTEAFF. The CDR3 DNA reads TGTGCCACCGCGCCCGCAGGGAGGACGACTGAAGCTTTCTTT.

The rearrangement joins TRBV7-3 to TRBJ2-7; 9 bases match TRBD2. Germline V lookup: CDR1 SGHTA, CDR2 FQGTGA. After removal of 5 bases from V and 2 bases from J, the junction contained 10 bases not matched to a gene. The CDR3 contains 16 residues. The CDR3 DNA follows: TGTGCCAGCAGCAAGAAACCTCTAGCGGGGACCTACGAGCAGTACTTC. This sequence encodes CASSKKPLAGTYEQYF.

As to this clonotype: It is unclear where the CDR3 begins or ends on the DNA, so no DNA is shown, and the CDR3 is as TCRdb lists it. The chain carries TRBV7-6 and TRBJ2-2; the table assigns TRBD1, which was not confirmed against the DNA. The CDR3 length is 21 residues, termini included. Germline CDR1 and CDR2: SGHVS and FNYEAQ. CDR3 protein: CASSLGDLEQYFGPGTGELFF.

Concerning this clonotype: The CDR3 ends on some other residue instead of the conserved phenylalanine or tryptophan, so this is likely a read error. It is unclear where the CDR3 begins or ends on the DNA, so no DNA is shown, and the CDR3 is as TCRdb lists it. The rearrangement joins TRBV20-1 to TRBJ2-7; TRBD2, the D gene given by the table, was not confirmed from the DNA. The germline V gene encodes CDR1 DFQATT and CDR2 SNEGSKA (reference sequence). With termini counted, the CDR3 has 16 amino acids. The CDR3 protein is CSASKTSGPMIYEQHL.